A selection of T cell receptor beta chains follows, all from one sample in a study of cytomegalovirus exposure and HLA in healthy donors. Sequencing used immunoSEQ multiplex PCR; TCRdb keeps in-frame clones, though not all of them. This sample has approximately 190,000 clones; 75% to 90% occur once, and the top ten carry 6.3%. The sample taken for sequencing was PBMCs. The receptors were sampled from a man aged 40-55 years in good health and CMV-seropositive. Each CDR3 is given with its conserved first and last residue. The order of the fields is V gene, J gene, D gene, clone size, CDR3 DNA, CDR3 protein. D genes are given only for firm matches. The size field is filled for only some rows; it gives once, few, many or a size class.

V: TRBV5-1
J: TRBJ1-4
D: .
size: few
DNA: TGCGCCAGCAGCTTGGCCGGGTTTGCGGGTGAAAAACTGTTTTTT
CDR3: CASSLAGFAGEKLFF

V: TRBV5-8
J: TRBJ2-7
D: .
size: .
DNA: TGTGCCAGCATCATACAGAAGGGGGCCTACGAGCAGTACTTC
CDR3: CASIIQKGAYEQYF

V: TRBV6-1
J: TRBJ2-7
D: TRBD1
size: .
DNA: TGTGCCAGCAGTACACGGACAGGGACCTACGAGCAGTACTTC
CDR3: CASSTRTGTYEQYF

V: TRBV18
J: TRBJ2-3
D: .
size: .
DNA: TGTGCCAGCTCACCTACGCGGGGGCGCCTAGGCACAGATACGCAGTATTTT
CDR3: CASSPTRGRLGTDTQYF

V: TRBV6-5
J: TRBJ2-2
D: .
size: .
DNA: TGTGCCAGCAGTTACTCACAGGGAACCGGGGAGCTGTTTTTT
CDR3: CASSYSQGTGELFF

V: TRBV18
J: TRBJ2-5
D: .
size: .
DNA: TGTGCCAGCTCACGAACACAGGGAACAAGAGAGACCCAGTACTTC
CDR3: CASSRTQGTRETQYF

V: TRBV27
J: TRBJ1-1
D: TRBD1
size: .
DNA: TGTGCCAGCAGTTTAGGGCAGGGGGCTAAGGGGGCTGAAGCTTTCTTT
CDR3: CASSLGQGAKGAEAFF

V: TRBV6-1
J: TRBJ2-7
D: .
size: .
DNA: TGTGCCAGCAGTCCGCTAGGGGTCGAGCAGTACTTC
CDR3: CASSPLGVEQYF

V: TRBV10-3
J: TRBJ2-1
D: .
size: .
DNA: TGTGCCATCAGTGAGTCCTATGAGCAGTTCTTC
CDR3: CAISESYEQFF

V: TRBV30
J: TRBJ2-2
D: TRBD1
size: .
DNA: TGTGCCTGGAACGGGGTGACAGGGGGCCGGACCGGGGAGCTGTTTTTT
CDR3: CAWNGVTGGRTGELFF

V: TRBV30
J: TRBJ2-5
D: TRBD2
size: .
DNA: TGTGCCTGGAGAGACGGGACTTCGGGGGGAGAGACCCAGTACTTC
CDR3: CAWRDGTSGGETQYF

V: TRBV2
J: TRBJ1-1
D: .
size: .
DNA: TGTGCCAGCAGTGTCAGTAACACTGAAGCTTTCTTT
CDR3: CASSVSNTEAFF

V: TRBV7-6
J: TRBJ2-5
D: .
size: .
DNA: TGTGCCAGCAGCTTAGTCCCAGACCAAGAGACCCAGTACTTC
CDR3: CASSLVPDQETQYF

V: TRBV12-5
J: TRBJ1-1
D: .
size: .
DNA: TGTGCTAGTGGCAGAGACAGCACTGAAGCTTTCTTT
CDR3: CASGRDSTEAFF

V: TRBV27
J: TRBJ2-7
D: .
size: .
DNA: TGTGCCAGCAGCCTCTTGAGCTCCTACGAGCAGTACTTC
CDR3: CASSLLSSYEQYF

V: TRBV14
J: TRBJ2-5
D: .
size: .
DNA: TGTGCCAGCAGCCGGTGGGGGGTTGAGACCCAGTACTTC
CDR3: CASSRWGVETQYF

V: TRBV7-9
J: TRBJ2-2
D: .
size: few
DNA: TGTGCCAGCAGCTTAGCGCTTAGCCGGGCCGGGGAGCTGTTTTTT
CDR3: CASSLALSRAGELFF

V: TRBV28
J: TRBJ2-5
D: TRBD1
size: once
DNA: TGTGCCAGCCGGGGACAGGGACAAGAGACCCAGTACTTC
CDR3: CASRGQGQETQYF

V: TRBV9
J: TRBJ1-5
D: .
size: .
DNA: TGTGCCAGCAGCGTAGGAGATGGTCGGCCCCAGCATTTT
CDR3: CASSVGDGRPQHF

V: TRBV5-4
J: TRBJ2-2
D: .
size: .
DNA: TGTGCCAGCAGCTTGGATAGCGGTGGAACCGGGGAGCTGTTTTTT
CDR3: CASSLDSGGTGELFF

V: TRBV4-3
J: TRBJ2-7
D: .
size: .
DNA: TGCGCCAGCAGCCAAAATACAGGTGGCGAGCAGTACTTC
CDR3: CASSQNTGGEQYF